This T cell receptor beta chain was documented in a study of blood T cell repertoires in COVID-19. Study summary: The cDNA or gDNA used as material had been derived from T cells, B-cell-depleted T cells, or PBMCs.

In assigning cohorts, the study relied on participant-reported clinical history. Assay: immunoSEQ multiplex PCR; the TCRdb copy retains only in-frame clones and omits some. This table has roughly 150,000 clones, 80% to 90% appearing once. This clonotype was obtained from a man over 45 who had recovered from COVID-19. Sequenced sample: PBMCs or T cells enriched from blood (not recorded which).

The CDR3 loop is CASSQNTLRGASEQYF. The CDR3 nucleotides are TGCGCCAGCAGCCAAAATACGTTGCGGGGGGCTAGTGAGCAGTACTTC. The genes are TRBV5-1 and TRBJ2-7, with TRBD2 matching 8 bases. The junction had 16 bases not matched to a gene; V was cut back by 4 bases and J by 7 bases. Germline CDR1 and CDR2: SGHRS and YFSETQ. This CDR3 contains 16 residues.